These 24 T cell receptor beta chains were all obtained from the same sample, sequenced in a study of neoadjuvant nivolumab and ipilimumab in lung cancer. Profiled with immunoSEQ multiplex PCR; TCRdb holds only in-frame clones, not every one. The data show several thousand clones, about 89% seen once. The source material was tumor tissue, sampled after neoadjuvant nivolumab, alone or with ipilimumab, at or shortly before surgery. These receptors were taken from an adult with non-small cell lung cancer. Some clones in this sample may be carry-over from other donors' samples.

This clone was seen only a few times. The genes are TRBV5-1 and TRBJ2-7; no definite D call. The V gene's germline CDR1 is SGHRS and CDR2 YFSETQ. Between the trimmed V and J ends, which lost 4 bases and 6 bases, there was a span of 14 bases. The CDR3 is 13 amino acids. The CDR3 DNA is TGCGCCAGCAGCGGGTCGCTAGATGGCGAGCAGTACTTC. This codes for CASSGSLDGEQYF.

This clone has only a few counts. The chain uses TRBV27 and TRBJ2-7; D unresolved. This CDR3 contains 14 residues. Per germline, CDR1 MNHEY and CDR2 SMNVEV (reference sequence). Trimming shortened V by 4 bases and J by 7 bases, and 17 bases separated the two germline ends. CDR3 nucleotides: TGTGCCAGCAGTTCCTTTCGGTCAGTGGGGGAGCAGTACTTC. This encodes CASSSFRSVGEQYF.

The rearrangement joins TRBV6-5 to TRBJ1-5, with D perhaps TRBD1 (5 bases). Trimming left V 6 bases short and J 0 bases short, with 12 bases between. CDR3 length: 15 amino acids. CDR1 and CDR2 (germline): MNHEY, SVGAGI. CDR3 loop: CASRSDRNSNQPQHF. CDR3 nucleotides: TGTGCCAGCAGATCCGACAGAAATAGCAATCAGCCCCAGCATTTT.

The chain couples TRBV11-3 to TRBJ2-7; 10 bases fit TRBD1. Germline CDR1 is SGHNT and CDR2 is YENEEA. The CDR3 loop spans 18 amino acids. V lost 0 bases, J lost 2 bases, and 10 bases stayed unmatched. The DNA of the CDR3 is TGTGCCAGCAGCTTAGATGTTTGGGGACAGGGGATCGCCTACGAGCAGTACTTC. Its translation: CASSLDVWGQGIAYEQYF.

The chain is built from TRBV5-5 and TRBJ2-3; D uncertain. This CDR3 contains 10 residues. V dropped 0 bases and J dropped 10 bases, with 3 bases sitting between them. Germline V gene data show CDR1 as SGHKS and CDR2 as YYEKEE (reference sequence). CDR3 DNA: TGTGCCAGCAGCTTGGATGCGCAGTATTTT. Translated, it gives CASSLDAQYF.

The rearrangement joins TRBV6-5 to TRBJ2-7; 10 nucleotides align to TRBD1. After removal of 6 bases from V and 6 bases from J, the junction contained 11 bases not matched to a gene. Germline CDR1 reads MNHEY; CDR2 reads SVGAGI. There are 15 residues in the CDR3. The CDR3 sequence: CASSTGDRGPGEQYF. The DNA for the CDR3 is TGTGCCAGCAGCACCGGGGACAGGGGTCCGGGCGAGCAGTACTTC.

This clone was recorded only once. The CDR3: CASSQATSGIRETQYF. The CDR3 DNA sequence: TGTGCCAGCAGCCAAGCCACTAGCGGGATCCGGGAGACCCAGTACTTC. This rearrangement joins TRBV14 to TRBJ2-5; 10 nucleotides align to TRBD2. CDR3 length: 16 residues. Germline loops: CDR1 SGHDN, CDR2 FVKESK. V shed 1 base and J 5 bases; nucleotides not matched to a gene: 7.

This chain links TRBV11-2 with TRBJ2-7; 8 positions agree with TRBD1. V lost 5 bases, J lost 4 bases, and 13 bases stayed unmatched. Germline V lookup: CDR1 SGHAT, CDR2 FQNNGV. CDR3 length equals 16 residues. CDR3 DNA sequence: TGTGCCAGCAGCCCACAAAAGGGGACAGGAGATTACGAGCAGTACTTC. Its translation: CASSPQKGTGDYEQYF.

This chain connects TRBV30 to TRBJ2-7; no clear D gene. This CDR3 is built from 13 residues. CDR1 is GTSNPN, CDR2 SVGIG, per germline (reference sequence). V lost 3 bases to trimming and J lost 3 bases, with 12 bases between them. CDR3 nucleotide sequence: TGTGCCTGGAGGGGCAACTTCTTCTACGAGCAGTACTTC. Its translation is CAWRGNFFYEQYF.

This chain connects TRBV7-2 to TRBJ2-5; tentatively, D is TRBD1 (5 bases). The CDR3 is made up of 14 amino acids. The germline CDR1 and CDR2 sequences are SGHTA and FQGNSA. V lost 5 bases and J 5 bases, leaving 15 bases between the germline ends. CDR3 sequence: CASSPQMGPETQYF. In DNA, the CDR3 is TGTGCCAGCAGCCCACAGATGGGGCCGGAGACCCAGTACTTC. Using reference TRBV7-2 and TRBJ2-5 for the parts outside the CDR3, the full variable domain is GAGVSQSPSNKVTEKGKDVELRCDPISGHTALYWYRQSLGQGLEFLIYFQGNSAPDKSGLPSDRFSAERTGGSVSTLTIQRTQQEDSAVYLCASSPQMGPETQYFGPGTRLLVL.

The chain couples TRBV6-1 to TRBJ1-5; D gene uncertain. The CDR3 consists of 13 residues. From germline, CDR1 is MNHNS and CDR2 SASEGT. The germline V and J ends were trimmed by 1 base and 9 bases, with 10 bases remaining between them. The CDR3 here is CASSEEAYGPQHF. The CDR3 bases are TGTGCCAGCAGTGAAGAGGCCTACGGGCCCCAGCATTTT.

The V gene is TRBV27, the J gene TRBJ1-1; D is uncertain. The germline V and J ends were trimmed by 3 bases and 0 bases, with 11 bases remaining between them. The length of the CDR3 is 15 residues. Germline CDR1 MNHEY, CDR2 SMNVEV (reference sequence). CDR3 nucleotide sequence: TGTGCCAGCAGTTTTTCCGAAGACCTGAACACTGAAGCTTTCTTT. It specifies CASSFSEDLNTEAFF.

On this clone: Mismatch with germline at one junction end may stem from a read error. The V and J genes are TRBV7-7 and TRBJ2-5; 11 bases align to TRBD2. Germline lookup yields CDR1 SSHAT and CDR2 FNYEAQ (reference sequence). The CDR3 loop spans 16 amino acids. CDR3 bases: TGTGCTAGCAGCCTCGGACTAGCGGGCCCCCGGGAGACCCAGTACTTC. Translation gives CASSLGLAGPRETQYF.

The chain joins TRBV4-3 to TRBJ2-3; 7 bases line up with TRBD2. With V trimmed by 3 bases and J by 2 bases, 11 bases remained unmatched. The CDR3 has 17 residues. Germline V gene data show CDR1 as LGHNA and CDR2 as YSLEER. In DNA, the CDR3 is TGCGCCAGCAGCCAGAGAGATGGGCGGGAGCTCACAGATACGCAGTATTTT. The encoded protein is CASSQRDGRELTDTQYF.

This sequence joins TRBV7-2 and TRBJ2-1; D unresolved. The CDR3 is made up of 14 amino acids. Trimming stripped 4 bases from V and 5 bases from J, with 12 bases between. CDR1 and CDR2 (germline): SGHTA, FQGNSA. In nucleotides, the CDR3 is TGTGCCAGCAGCTCCTACACGGAGAACAATGAGCAGTTCTTC. Protein product: CASSSYTENNEQFF.

The chain combines TRBV7-8 with TRBJ2-7, with 8 bases identical to TRBD1. The germline gives CDR1 SGHVS, CDR2 FQNEAQ. The CDR3 has 14 amino acids. J lost 5 bases, V lost 3 bases, and 6 bases had no gene match. CDR3 DNA: TGTGCCAGCAGCTTGTCAGGGGGCCTAGACGAGCAGTACTTC. Translating gives CASSLSGGLDEQYF.

The rearrangement joins TRBV21-1 to TRBJ2-7; TRBD2 is taken as the D call from the table, unchecked against the DNA. TRBV21-1 is listed as a pseudogene. The CDR3 loop spans 13 amino acids. The CDR3 DNA reads TGTGCCAGCAGCAAGGGAGGGATCTACGAGCAGTACTTC. This codes for CASSKGGIYEQYF.

The CDR3 loop reads CASSQDSRGRNTQYF. The CDR3 DNA follows: TGCGCCAGCAGCCAAGATTCACGGGGCCGGAATACGCAGTATTTT. The chain has TRBV4-3 and TRBJ2-3; D is perhaps TRBD1 or TRBD2 (5 bases each). Germline loops: CDR1 LGHNA, CDR2 YSLEER. V was pared by 0 bases and J by 7 bases, with 14 bases between. The CDR3 is 15 amino acids.

The chain joins TRBV30 to TRBJ1-1; possibly TRBD1 for D (6 bases). CDR1 is GTSNPN, CDR2 SVGIG, per germline (reference sequence). Trimming cost V 8 bases and J 5 bases, with 15 bases left between them. This CDR3 spans 12 amino acids. CDR3 sequence (DNA): TGTGCCGGAGACAGGCCAAAGACTGAAGCTTTCTTT. Amino acid sequence: CAGDRPKTEAFF.

The chain has TRBV18 and TRBJ1-4; D might be TRBD1 (6 bases). V lost 4 bases, J lost 8 bases, and 11 bases lay in between. Per the germline V gene, CDR1 is KGHSH and CDR2 is LQKENI. The CDR3 length is 13 residues. The DNA for the CDR3 is TGTGCCAGCTCACTCAAGGGGGGAGAAAAACTGTTTTTT. Translating it yields CASSLKGGEKLFF.

The chain has TRBV5-1 and TRBJ2-1, with D unclear. The V end lost 4 bases, the J end lost 6 bases, and 8 bases lay between the germline ends. This CDR3 is built from 12 residues. Germline V gene sequence: CDR1 SGHRS, CDR2 YFSETQ. The CDR3 DNA is TGCGCCAGCAGCCTCCCACCCAATGAGCAGTTCTTC. As protein: CASSLPPNEQFF.

The chain joins TRBV4-3 to TRBJ2-1, with D possibly matching TRBD1 (5 bases). Trimming stripped 0 bases from V and 9 bases from J, with 15 bases between. The CDR3 is 15 amino acids. CDR1 and CDR2 from the germline V gene are LGHNA and YSLEER. The CDR3 region is CASSQELQGRSEQFF. The CDR3 bases are TGCGCCAGCAGCCAAGAGTTGCAGGGTCGGTCTGAGCAGTTCTTC.

V and J are TRBV18 and TRBJ1-5, with no clear D. Germline-derived CDR1 and CDR2 are KGHSH and LQKENI. V was pared by 3 bases and J by 3 bases, with 6 bases between. The CDR3 has 13 amino acids. DNA of the CDR3: TGTGCCAGCTCACCGGCCCTCAATCAGCCCCAGCATTTT. It encodes CASSPALNQPQHF.

This clone was observed once. The chain has TRBV29-1 and TRBJ2-1, with 8 positions matching TRBD2. The CDR3 runs 15 residues. J was trimmed by 9 bases and V by 6 bases; bases with no gene match: 16. The germline V gene has CDR1 SQVTM and CDR2 ANQGSEA. The chain's CDR3 is CSVAPTGGGLGEQFF. CDR3 coding DNA: TGCAGCGTCGCACCTACTGGCGGGGGGCTTGGTGAGCAGTTCTTC.